These 29 T cell receptor beta chains originate from one sample sequenced in a study of Graves' ophthalmopathy and Graves' hyperthyroidism. TCR beta CDR3 amplification used RNA transcripts. Following a first-round RT-PCR that used HTBI primers, a second-round multiplex PCR was carried out. TCRdb processed the multiplex PCR reads anew with MiXCR; each CDR3 protein has one entry. This sample has a few hundred thousand distinct CDR3 sequences, with 15% to 17% found just once. Material: peripheral blood. The receptors come from a woman aged 18-29 years with stable Graves' hyperthyroidism.

This clonotype has at least ten counts. This chain connects TRBV11-1 to TRBJ1-2; the match to TRBD1 covers 12 bases. V was clipped by 0 bases and J by 2 bases; unmatched bases: 1. Germline values: CDR1 SGHAT, CDR2 FQDESV (reference sequence). This CDR3 spans 16 amino acids. The CDR3 here is CASSLAGTGGNYGYTF. DNA for the CDR3: TGTGCCAGCAGCTTAGCTGGGACAGGGGGCAACTATGGCTACACCTTC.

There are many counts of this clonotype. This chain uses TRBV20-1 with TRBJ1-2; tentative D call: TRBD1 (6 bases). Per germline, CDR1 DFQATT and CDR2 SNEGSKA (reference sequence). This CDR3 is built from 13 residues. Trimming pared 1 base from V and 6 bases from J, leaving 12 bases between. The CDR3 is CSARGHRADGYTF. CDR3 nucleotides: TGCAGTGCTAGAGGCCACAGGGCCGATGGCTACACCTTC.

Ten or more counts support this clonotype. V and J are TRBV11-2 and TRBJ2-5; 7 nucleotides match TRBD2. The J segment lost 5 bases and the V segment lost 6 bases, leaving 12 bases of the junction unmatched. Germline V CDR1 and CDR2: SGHAT, FQNNGV. The CDR3 length is 15 residues. CDR3 sequence reads: CASRPYGRLAETQYF. CDR3 bases: TGTGCCAGCAGACCCTACGGGAGGTTGGCCGAGACCCAGTACTTC.

The chain combines TRBV6-1 with TRBJ2-3; 9 bases are shared with TRBD2. CDR3 length equals 14 residues. CDR1 and CDR2 from the germline V gene are MNHNS and SASEGT. Trimming removed 6 bases from V and 4 bases from J; junction bases left unmatched: 5. CDR3 sequence (DNA): TGTGCCAGCAGCACGGGACTAGCCGCAGATACGCAGTATTTT. It is translated as CASSTGLAADTQYF.

This clonotype was seen many times. The chain combines TRBV6-5 with TRBJ1-1; D perhaps matches TRBD1 (6 bases). The CDR3 contains 15 residues. Germline V gene sequence: CDR1 MNHEY, CDR2 SVGAGI. V gave up 1 base and J gave up 5 bases, with 14 bases separating them. This chain's CDR3 is CASSYWTSTGTEAFF. CDR3 DNA: TGTGCCAGCAGTTACTGGACTTCTACAGGGACTGAAGCTTTCTTT.

The chain couples TRBV12-3 or TRBV12-4 to TRBJ1-1; D is unresolved. Between the trimmed V and J ends, which lost 2 bases and 11 bases, there was a span of 15 bases. The CDR3 consists of 13 residues. As DNA, the CDR3 is TGTGCCAGCAGTTTATCGACAACGCCGAGGGCTTTCTTT. This encodes CASSLSTTPRAFF.

The gene calls are TRBV12-3 or TRBV12-4 and TRBJ1-3, with TRBD1 identical over 7 bases. The CDR3 has 17 residues. V gave up 3 bases and J gave up 1 base; unmatched junction bases: 9. The CDR3 spells CASSFRGRGKSGNTIYF. Written as DNA, the CDR3 is TGTGCCAGCAGTTTTCGGGGCAGGGGGAAGTCTGGAAACACCATATATTTT.

The table lists this clonotype with a count of one. This rearrangement joins TRBV6-1 to TRBJ2-5; D unresolved. Per germline, CDR1 MNHNS and CDR2 SASEGT. Trimming left V 6 bases short and J 5 bases short, with 13 bases between. The CDR3 is made up of 13 amino acids. The CDR3 sequence: CASRSGPWETQYF. CDR3 DNA sequence: TGTGCCAGCAGATCCGGGCCCTGGGAGACCCAGTACTTC.

This clonotype has at least ten counts. J is TRBJ2-7 and V is TRBV7-2; TRBD1 agrees at 7 bases. With 5 bases clipped from V and 1 base from J, the junction kept 14 bases outside the gene matches. Germline V gene lookup returns CDR1 SGHTA and CDR2 FQGNSA. The CDR3 totals 17 residues. In DNA form, the CDR3 reads TGTGCCAGCAGCCTATACCCCTCGACAGGGAAATCCTACGAGCAGTACTTC. The encoded protein is CASSLYPSTGKSYEQYF. The entire variable domain, with the rest obtained from reference TRBV7-2 and TRBJ2-7, is as follows: GAGVSQSPSNKVTEKGKDVELRCDPISGHTALYWYRQSLGQGLEFLIYFQGNSAPDKSGLPSDRFSAERTGGSVSTLTIQRTQQEDSAVYLCASSLYPSTGKSYEQYFGPGTRLTVT.

This clonotype was recorded many times. This chain connects TRBV2 to TRBJ2-5, with 10 bases lining up with TRBD1. The CDR3 extends over 14 amino acids. The germline V gene encodes CDR1 SNHLY and CDR2 FYNNEI. V shed 4 bases and J 1 base; nucleotides not matched to a gene: 0. The CDR3 here is CASSGTGGQETQYF. CDR3 bases: TGTGCCAGCAGTGGGACAGGGGGCCAAGAGACCCAGTACTTC.

The chain employs TRBV12-3 or TRBV12-4 and TRBJ1-1; a possible D gene is TRBD1 (6 bases). Trimming removed 4 bases from V and 1 base from J, with 13 bases in between. The CDR3 runs 15 residues. The CDR3 nucleotides are TGTGCCAGCAGTTCGACAGGACCTGAGAACACTGAAGCTTTCTTT. It is translated as CASSSTGPENTEAFF.

This clonotype showed up just a few times. This chain connects TRBV11-3 to TRBJ2-5; D may match TRBD1 or TRBD2 (5 bases each). This CDR3 spans 15 amino acids. CDR1 and CDR2 from the germline V gene are SGHNT and YENEEA. Trimming removed 5 bases at V and 2 bases at J, with 15 bases between. CDR3 coding DNA: TGTGCCAGCAGCCTGTGGGACGGTAATCAAGAGACCCAGTACTTC. Its protein product is CASSLWDGNQETQYF.

This chain connects TRBV4-2 to TRBJ2-7; D is perhaps TRBD1 (7 bases). The CDR3 runs to 18 residues. Looked up from germline, CDR1 is LGHNA and CDR2 is YNFKEQ. V was clipped by 0 bases and J by 0 bases, with 18 bases between them. The CDR3 is CASSQDTTGDGSSYEQYF. As DNA, the CDR3 is TGTGCCAGCAGCCAAGATACCACAGGGGACGGGAGCTCCTACGAGCAGTACTTC.

This clonotype was seen at least ten times. Here the CDR3 DNA reads TGTGCCAGCTTTCCAGGGATTAGCAATCAGCCCCAGCATTTT. Translating it yields CASFPGISNQPQHF. The V and J genes are TRBV6-1 and TRBJ1-5; a weak D match, TRBD1 (5 bases). Trimming took off 8 bases at V and 0 bases at J, with 11 bases between the two ends. The CDR3 is 14 amino acids. Germline CDR1 MNHNS, CDR2 SASEGT.

This clonotype was detected ten times or more. J is TRBJ1-1 and V is TRBV19, with 7 bases fitting TRBD1. Germline V lookup: CDR1 LNHDA, CDR2 SQIVND (reference sequence). The CDR3 spans 18 residues. The junction had 13 bases not matched to a gene; V was cut back by 2 bases and J by 1 base. For the CDR3, the DNA is TGTGCCAGTAGTATATGGCCAGACAGGGCCCTATGGAACACTGAAGCTTTCTTT. The encoded protein is CASSIWPDRALWNTEAFF. Using reference TRBV19 and TRBJ1-1 for the parts outside the CDR3, the full variable domain is DGGITQSPKYLFRKEGQNVTLSCEQNLNHDAMYWYRQDPGQGLRLIYYSQIVNDFQKGDIAEGYSVSREKKESFPLTVTSAQKNPTAFYLCASSIWPDRALWNTEAFFGQGTRLTVV.

This clonotype was detected a few times. The chain links TRBV3-1 to TRBJ2-4; D might be TRBD1 (6 bases). The CDR3 totals 18 residues. Trimming shortened V by 4 bases and J by 0 bases, and 19 bases separated the two germline ends. CDR1 is LGHDT and CDR2 is YNNKEL in the germline V gene (reference sequence). This chain's CDR3 is CASSPKTGQILAKNIQYF. The CDR3, as DNA: TGTGCCAGCAGCCCTAAGACAGGCCAGATCCTAGCCAAAAACATTCAGTACTTC.

Many counts were recorded for this clonotype. The chain recombines TRBV2 with TRBJ1-1, with D perhaps TRBD1 (5 bases). The germline gives CDR1 SNHLY, CDR2 FYNNEI. V dropped 2 bases and J dropped 6 bases, with 16 bases sitting between them. The CDR3 length is 15 residues. The CDR3 loop reads CASSELGGRGAEAFF. Written as DNA, the CDR3 is TGTGCCAGCAGTGAACTCGGGGGTCGGGGCGCTGAAGCTTTCTTT.

This clonotype has at least ten counts. The chain employs TRBV28 and TRBJ1-1; no reliable D call. This CDR3 has 12 amino acids. V was trimmed by 6 bases and J by 1 base, leaving 6 bases between them. Germline CDR1 and CDR2: MDHEN and SYDVKM. This CDR3 is CASRPGNTEAFF. The CDR3 region has the DNA TGTGCCAGCAGACCAGGGAACACTGAAGCTTTCTTT. The full variable domain, rest sourced from reference TRBV28 and TRBJ1-1, is DVKVTQSSRYLVKRTGEKVFLECVQDMDHENMFWYRQDPGLGLRLIYFSYDVKMKEKGDIPEGYSVSREKKERFSLILESASTNQTSMYLCASRPGNTEAFFGQGTRLTVV.

This chain uses TRBV6-1 with TRBJ2-7; TRBD2 is a possible D gene (6 bases). Germline V gene sequence: CDR1 MNHNS, CDR2 SASEGT. V lost 6 bases and J 5 bases, leaving 11 bases between the germline ends. The CDR3 totals 12 residues. In nucleotides, the CDR3 is TGTGCCAGCAGCAACGGGGGTGACGAGCAGTACTTC. Translation: CASSNGGDEQYF.

This clonotype showed up many times. This chain connects TRBV12-3 or TRBV12-4 to TRBJ2-2, with D perhaps matching TRBD2 (5 bases). Trimming took off 2 bases at V and 3 bases at J, with 16 bases between the two ends. The CDR3 sequence is 17 residues long. CDR3 protein: CASSLSIGKTYTGELFF. In nucleotides, the CDR3 is TGTGCCAGCAGTTTAAGTATCGGGAAGACGTACACCGGGGAGCTGTTTTTT.

This clonotype was picked up many times. The chain joins TRBV5-1 to TRBJ1-1; D is undetermined. The germline V and J ends were trimmed by 2 bases and 1 base, with 9 bases remaining between them. CDR1 and CDR2 (germline): SGHRS, YFSETQ. The CDR3 is made up of 14 amino acids. CDR3 coding DNA: TGCGCCAGCAGCTTTGGACTGACGAACACTGAAGCTTTCTTT. Its translation: CASSFGLTNTEAFF.

A few counts support this clonotype. This may come from a read error, since a much larger clone is one base off. No conserved phenylalanine or tryptophan is present at the end of the CDR3, so a read error is the likely explanation. The chain has TRBV2 and TRBJ2-5, with no clear D. The CDR3 is made up of 15 amino acids. Germline CDR1 is SNHLY and CDR2 is FYNNEI. With 6 bases removed from V and 2 bases from J, the gap between germline ends came to 16 bases. The CDR3 DNA sequence: TGTGCCAGCAGGGGCGAGGCGGTGGGACAAGAGACCCAGTACTAC. This sequence encodes CASRGEAVGQETQYY.

This clonotype was seen many times. This chain links TRBV4-1 with TRBJ1-5, with a tentative D call TRBD1 (6 bases). Trimming shortened V by 4 bases and J by 9 bases, and 16 bases separated the two germline ends. The CDR3 has 14 residues. Germline CDR1 is MGHRA and CDR2 is YSYEKL. CDR3: CASSLFRGSVPQHF. CDR3 sequence (DNA): TGCGCCAGCAGCCTTTTCAGGGGAAGCGTGCCCCAGCATTTT.

This clonotype was seen ten or more times. This chain links TRBV12-3 or TRBV12-4 with TRBJ2-2, with TRBD1 identical over 10 bases. After removal of 7 bases from V and 6 bases from J, the junction contained 2 bases not matched to a gene. The CDR3 extends over 13 amino acids. The CDR3 DNA reads TGTGCCAGCAATGGACAGGGGGCCGGGGAGCTGTTTTTT. This gives the protein CASNGQGAGELFF.

The chain is built from TRBV20-1 and TRBJ2-7; D gene ambiguous. The germline V and J ends were trimmed by 3 bases and 4 bases, with 10 bases remaining between them. The CDR3 extends over 12 amino acids. Germline CDR1 is DFQATT and CDR2 is SNEGSKA (reference sequence). The CDR3 reads CSASLLFYEQYF. The CDR3, as DNA: TGCAGTGCTAGCCTCCTCTTTTACGAGCAGTACTTC.

Many counts were recorded for this clonotype. This chain joins TRBV27 and TRBJ1-6; D is ambiguous. Trimming removed 6 bases from V and 7 bases from J, with 16 bases in between. Germline assignment: CDR1 MNHEY and CDR2 SMNVEV (reference sequence). This CDR3 has 15 amino acids. CDR3 sequence reads: CASRKRRANNSPLHF. CDR3 DNA sequence: TGTGCCAGCAGGAAGCGACGGGCCAACAATTCACCCCTCCACTTT.

This clonotype was seen many times. V and J are TRBV6-1 and TRBJ1-2, with unresolved D. V was cut by 7 bases and J by 2 bases, with 11 bases left in between. Germline CDR1 and CDR2: MNHNS and SASEGT. There are 13 residues in the CDR3. In nucleotides, the CDR3 is TGTGCCAGCAAAGGCAGGTCCAACTATGGCTACACCTTC. Translated: CASKGRSNYGYTF.

The V call is TRBV9, the J call TRBJ2-2; TRBD1 is a possible D gene (6 bases). Germline CDR1 SGDLS, CDR2 YYNGEE. Trimming left V 0 bases short and J 5 bases short, with 11 bases between. This CDR3 is built from 15 residues. Here the CDR3 DNA reads TGTGCCAGCAGCGTAGAAACAGGGAGAACCGGGGAGCTGTTTTTT. Protein: CASSVETGRTGELFF.

The chain recombines TRBV27 with TRBJ2-7; D gene unclear. Germline CDR1 is MNHEY and CDR2 is SMNVEV (reference sequence). There are 13 residues in the CDR3. V lost 3 bases, J lost 3 bases, and 9 bases lay in between. The CDR3 sequence: CASSFGWGYEQYF. DNA for the CDR3: TGTGCCAGCAGTTTCGGATGGGGCTACGAGCAGTACTTC.